This TCR beta chain was found in a study of OX40 agonist ivuxolimab in advanced cancers. Overall study: Participants, approximately 80% male, averaged approximately 60 years of age, ranging from roughly 20 to 85.

Whole-study findings and limits: The study found that CD8+ T cells averaged more expanded clones than CD4+. Also showing low normalized T-cell clonal expansion were some of the nonresponders.

V lost 7 bases, J lost 5 bases, and 18 bases lay in between. Looked up from germline, CDR1 is LNHDA and CDR2 is SQIVND (reference sequence). This CDR3 comprises 15 residues. In the case of this clone: Its target is not known.

Sampling times: baseline, cycle 4 day 1, cycle 7 day 1. TCRdb's copy holds only in-frame clones and misses some; the assay was immunoSEQ multiplex PCR. Counted here are fewer than 60,000 clones, 75% to 85% occurring once; the ten biggest clones make up nearly 0.7%. This clonotype was obtained from an adult with an advanced solid tumor such as melanoma, head and neck, liver or kidney cancer. The V call is TRBV19, the J call TRBJ1-5; D is undetermined. The sample here was CD4+ or CD8+ T cells sorted from blood, taken in a trial of the OX40 agonist ivuxolimab. The CDR3, as DNA: TGTGCCAGTACCCTTGGGAGGGTCTTGCATCAGCCCCAGCATTTT. It yields the protein CASTLGRVLHQPQHF.